This T cell receptor beta chain was sequenced in a study of blood T cells in healthy people across ages. A sample-barcoded 5' primer and a J-beta primer mix were used in a second PCR of roughly 7 to 12 cycles. A single record per CDR3 protein comes from TCRdb applying MiXCR to the 5' RACE reads. The sample consists of over 700,000 distinct CDR3 sequences, around a quarter of them appearing once. This clonotype was seen a handful of times. In germline, CDR1 is SGHTA, CDR2 FQGTGA. The CDR3 extends over 16 amino acids. Trimming took off 5 bases at V and 0 bases at J, with 14 bases between the two ends. These data were likewise used in another study, on T cells of mothers and their children.

The clonotype comes from a boy aged 5-17 years in good health. Sequenced material: blood. The chain links TRBV7-3 to TRBJ2-1, with a tentative D call TRBD2 (5 bases). In DNA, the CDR3 is TGTGCCAGCAGCCGGGTGGCGGGCCCCTCCTACAATGAGCAGTTCTTC. Amino acid sequence: CASSRVAGPSYNEQFF.